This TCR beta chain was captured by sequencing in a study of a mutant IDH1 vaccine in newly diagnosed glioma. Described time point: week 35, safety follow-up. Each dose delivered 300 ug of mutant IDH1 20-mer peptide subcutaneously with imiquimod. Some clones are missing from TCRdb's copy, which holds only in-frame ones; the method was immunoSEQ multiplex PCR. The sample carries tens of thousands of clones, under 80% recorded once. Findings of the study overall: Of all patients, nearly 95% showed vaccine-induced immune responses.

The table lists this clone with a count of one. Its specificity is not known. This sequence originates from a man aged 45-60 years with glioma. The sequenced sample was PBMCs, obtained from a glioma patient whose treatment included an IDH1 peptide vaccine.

The CDR3 protein is CASSWTGRVETQYF. The CDR3 DNA follows: TGTGCCAGCAGCTGGACAGGGAGGGTTGAGACCCAGTACTTC. The rearrangement links TRBV7-9 to TRBJ2-5; TRBD1 is a possible D gene (8 bases). This CDR3 region has 14 residues. Germline values: CDR1 SEHNR, CDR2 FQNEAQ (reference sequence). V lost 4 bases and J lost 5, with 14 bases in between.